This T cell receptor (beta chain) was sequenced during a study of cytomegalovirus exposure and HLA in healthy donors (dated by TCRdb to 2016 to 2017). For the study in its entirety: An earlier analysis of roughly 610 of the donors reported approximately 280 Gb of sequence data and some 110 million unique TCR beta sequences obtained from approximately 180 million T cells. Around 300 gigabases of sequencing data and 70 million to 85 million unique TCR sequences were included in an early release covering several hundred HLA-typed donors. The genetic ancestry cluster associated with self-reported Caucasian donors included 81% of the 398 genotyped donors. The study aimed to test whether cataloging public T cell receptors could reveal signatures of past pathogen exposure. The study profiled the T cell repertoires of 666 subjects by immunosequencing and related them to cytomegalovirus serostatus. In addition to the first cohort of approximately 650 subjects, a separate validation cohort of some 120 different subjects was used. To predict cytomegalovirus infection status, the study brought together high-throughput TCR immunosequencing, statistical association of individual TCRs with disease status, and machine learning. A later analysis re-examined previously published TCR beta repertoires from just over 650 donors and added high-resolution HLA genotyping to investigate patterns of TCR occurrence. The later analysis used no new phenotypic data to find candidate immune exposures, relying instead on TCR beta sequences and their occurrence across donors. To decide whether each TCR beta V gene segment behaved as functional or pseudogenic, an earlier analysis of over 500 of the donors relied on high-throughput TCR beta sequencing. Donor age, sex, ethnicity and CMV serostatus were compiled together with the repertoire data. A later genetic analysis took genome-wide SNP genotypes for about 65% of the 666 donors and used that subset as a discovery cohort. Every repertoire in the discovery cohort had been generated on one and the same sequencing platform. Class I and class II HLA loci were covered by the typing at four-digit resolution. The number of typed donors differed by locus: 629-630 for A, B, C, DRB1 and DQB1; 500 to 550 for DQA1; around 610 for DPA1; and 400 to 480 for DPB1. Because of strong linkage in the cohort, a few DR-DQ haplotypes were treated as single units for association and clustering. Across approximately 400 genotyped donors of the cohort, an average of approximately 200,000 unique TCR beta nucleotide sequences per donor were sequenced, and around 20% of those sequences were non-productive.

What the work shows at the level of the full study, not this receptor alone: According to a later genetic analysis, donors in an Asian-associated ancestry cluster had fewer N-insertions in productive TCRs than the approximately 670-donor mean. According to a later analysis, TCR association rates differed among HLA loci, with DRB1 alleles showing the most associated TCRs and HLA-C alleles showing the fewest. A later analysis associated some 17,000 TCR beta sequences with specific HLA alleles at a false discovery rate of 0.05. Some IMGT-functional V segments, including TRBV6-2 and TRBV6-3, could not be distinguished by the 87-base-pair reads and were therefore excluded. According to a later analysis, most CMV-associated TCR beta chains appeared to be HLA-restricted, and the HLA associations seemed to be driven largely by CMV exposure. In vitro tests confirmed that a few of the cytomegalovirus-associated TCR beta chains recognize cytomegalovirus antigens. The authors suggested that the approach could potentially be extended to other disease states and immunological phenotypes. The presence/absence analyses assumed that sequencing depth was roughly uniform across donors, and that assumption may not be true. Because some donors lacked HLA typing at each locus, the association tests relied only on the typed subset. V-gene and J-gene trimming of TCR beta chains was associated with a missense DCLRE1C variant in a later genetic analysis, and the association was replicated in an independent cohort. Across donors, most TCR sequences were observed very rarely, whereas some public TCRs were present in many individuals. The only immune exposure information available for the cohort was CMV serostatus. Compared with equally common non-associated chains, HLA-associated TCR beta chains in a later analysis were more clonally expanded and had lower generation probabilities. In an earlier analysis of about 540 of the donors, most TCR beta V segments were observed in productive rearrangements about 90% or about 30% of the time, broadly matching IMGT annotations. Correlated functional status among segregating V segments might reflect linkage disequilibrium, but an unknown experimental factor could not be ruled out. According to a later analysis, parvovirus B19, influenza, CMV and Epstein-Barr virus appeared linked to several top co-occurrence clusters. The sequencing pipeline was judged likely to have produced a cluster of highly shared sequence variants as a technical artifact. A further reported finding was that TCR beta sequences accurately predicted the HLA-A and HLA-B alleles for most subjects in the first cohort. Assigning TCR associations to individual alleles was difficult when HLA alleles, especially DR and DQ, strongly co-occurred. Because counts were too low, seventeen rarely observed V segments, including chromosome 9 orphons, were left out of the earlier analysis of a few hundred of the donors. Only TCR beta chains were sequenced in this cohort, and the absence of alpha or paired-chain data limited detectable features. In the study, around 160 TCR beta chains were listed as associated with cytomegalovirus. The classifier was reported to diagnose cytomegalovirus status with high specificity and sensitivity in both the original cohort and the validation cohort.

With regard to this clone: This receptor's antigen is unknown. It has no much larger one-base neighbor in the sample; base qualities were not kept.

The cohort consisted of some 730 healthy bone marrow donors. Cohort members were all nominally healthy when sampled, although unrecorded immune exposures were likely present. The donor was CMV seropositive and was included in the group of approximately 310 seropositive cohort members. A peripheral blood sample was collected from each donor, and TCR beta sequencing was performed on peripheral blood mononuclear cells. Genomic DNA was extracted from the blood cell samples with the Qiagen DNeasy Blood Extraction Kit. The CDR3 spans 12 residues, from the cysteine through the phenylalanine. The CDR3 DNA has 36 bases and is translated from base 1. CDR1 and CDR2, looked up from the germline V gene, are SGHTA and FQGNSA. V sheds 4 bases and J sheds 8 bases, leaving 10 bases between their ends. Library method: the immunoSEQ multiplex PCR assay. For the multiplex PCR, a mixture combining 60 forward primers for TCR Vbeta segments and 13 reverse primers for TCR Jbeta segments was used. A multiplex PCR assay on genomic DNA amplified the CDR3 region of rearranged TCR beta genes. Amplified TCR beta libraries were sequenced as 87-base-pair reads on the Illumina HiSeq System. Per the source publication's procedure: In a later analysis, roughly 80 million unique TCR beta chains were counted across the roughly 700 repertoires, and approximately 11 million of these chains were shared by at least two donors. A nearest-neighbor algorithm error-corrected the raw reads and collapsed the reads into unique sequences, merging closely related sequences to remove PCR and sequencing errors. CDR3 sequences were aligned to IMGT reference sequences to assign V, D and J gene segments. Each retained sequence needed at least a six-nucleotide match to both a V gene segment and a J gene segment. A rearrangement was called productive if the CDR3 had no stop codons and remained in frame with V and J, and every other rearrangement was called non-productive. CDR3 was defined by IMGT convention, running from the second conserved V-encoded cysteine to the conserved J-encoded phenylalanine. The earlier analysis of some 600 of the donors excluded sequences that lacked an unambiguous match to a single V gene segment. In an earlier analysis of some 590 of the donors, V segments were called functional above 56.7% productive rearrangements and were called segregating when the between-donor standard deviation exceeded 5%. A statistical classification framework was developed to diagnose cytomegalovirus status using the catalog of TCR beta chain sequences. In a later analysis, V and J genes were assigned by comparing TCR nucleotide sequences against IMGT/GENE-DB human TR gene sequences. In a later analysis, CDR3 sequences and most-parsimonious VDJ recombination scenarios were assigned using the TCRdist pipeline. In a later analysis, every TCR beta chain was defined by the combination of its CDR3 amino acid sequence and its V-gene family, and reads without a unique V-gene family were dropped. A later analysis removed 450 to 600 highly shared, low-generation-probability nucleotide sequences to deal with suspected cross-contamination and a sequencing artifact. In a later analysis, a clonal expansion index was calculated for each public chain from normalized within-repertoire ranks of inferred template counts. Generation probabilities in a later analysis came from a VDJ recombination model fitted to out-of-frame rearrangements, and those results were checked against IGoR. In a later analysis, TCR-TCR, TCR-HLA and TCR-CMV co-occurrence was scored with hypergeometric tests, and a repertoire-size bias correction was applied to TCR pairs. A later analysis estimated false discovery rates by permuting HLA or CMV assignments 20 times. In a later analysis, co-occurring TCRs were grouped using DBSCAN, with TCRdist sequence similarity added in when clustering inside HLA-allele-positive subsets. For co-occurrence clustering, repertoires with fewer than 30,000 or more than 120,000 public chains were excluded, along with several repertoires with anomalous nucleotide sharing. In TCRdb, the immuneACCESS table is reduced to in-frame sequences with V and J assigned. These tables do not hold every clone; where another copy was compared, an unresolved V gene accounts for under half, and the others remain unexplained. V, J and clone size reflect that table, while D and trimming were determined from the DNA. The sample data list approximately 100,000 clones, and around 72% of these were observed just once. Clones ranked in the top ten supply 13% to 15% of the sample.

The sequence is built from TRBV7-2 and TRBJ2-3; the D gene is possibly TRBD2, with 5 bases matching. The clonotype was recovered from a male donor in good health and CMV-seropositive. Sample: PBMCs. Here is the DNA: TGTGCCAGCAGCTCAAGCGGTGGTACGCAGTATTTT. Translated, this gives CASSSSGGTQYF.